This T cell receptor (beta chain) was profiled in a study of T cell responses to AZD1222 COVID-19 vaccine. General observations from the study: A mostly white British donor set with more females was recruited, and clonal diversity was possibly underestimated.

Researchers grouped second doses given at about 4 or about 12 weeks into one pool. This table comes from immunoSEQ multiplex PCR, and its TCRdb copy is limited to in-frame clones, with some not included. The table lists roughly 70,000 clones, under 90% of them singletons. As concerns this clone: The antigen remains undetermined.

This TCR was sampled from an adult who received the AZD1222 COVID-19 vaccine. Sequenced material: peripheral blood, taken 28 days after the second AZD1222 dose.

CDR3 amino acids: CASSPPTSGEYNEQFF. DNA of the CDR3: TGTGCCAGCAGCCCCCCGACTAGCGGGGAATACAATGAGCAGTTCTTC. The J gene is TRBJ2-1, the V gene TRBV9; 11 positions agree with TRBD2. CDR1 is SGDLS, CDR2 YYNGEE, per germline. The CDR3 totals 16 residues. The J segment lost 4 bases and the V segment lost 4 bases, leaving 7 bases of the junction unmatched. Drawing the rest from reference TRBV9 and TRBJ2-1, the complete variable domain is DSGVTQTPKHLITATGQRVTLRCSPRSGDLSVYWYQQSLDQGLQFLIQYYNGEERAKGNILERFSAQQFPDLHSELNLSSLELGDSALYFCASSPPTSGEYNEQFFGPGTRLTVL.